This T cell receptor (beta chain) was observed in a study of shared clonotypes between healthy human individuals. On the study more broadly: Two women and three men aged 18 to 49 served as donors.

Germline values: CDR1 MDHEN, CDR2 SYDVKM. This CDR3 has 14 residues. V lost 5 bases and J lost 0, with 10 bases in between. Worth noting for this clone: No antigen is known for it.

Findings and caveats of the study: Of the naive CD4 clonotypes, roughly 5.5% were shared across several donors. It was expected that sequencing depth would affect clonotype sharing among donors. Sampling covered blood only; tissue repertoires likely differ.

The data were produced by immunoSEQ multiplex PCR, yet TCRdb's version contains in-frame clones alone and is incomplete. This sample carries roughly 2.5 million clones, around nine tenths of them seen once, and the ten largest clones take around 0.14%. The TCR sequence derives from a man aged 18-30 years in good health. Sequencing was done on a sample of naive CD4+ T cells sorted from blood. The subset denotes: CD45RA+ positively selected. The V and J genes are TRBV28 and TRBJ1-2; D gene ambiguous. CDR3 in DNA: TGTGCCAGCAGTATTTCAGGAGCTAACTATGGCTACACCTTC. Its translation is CASSISGANYGYTF.